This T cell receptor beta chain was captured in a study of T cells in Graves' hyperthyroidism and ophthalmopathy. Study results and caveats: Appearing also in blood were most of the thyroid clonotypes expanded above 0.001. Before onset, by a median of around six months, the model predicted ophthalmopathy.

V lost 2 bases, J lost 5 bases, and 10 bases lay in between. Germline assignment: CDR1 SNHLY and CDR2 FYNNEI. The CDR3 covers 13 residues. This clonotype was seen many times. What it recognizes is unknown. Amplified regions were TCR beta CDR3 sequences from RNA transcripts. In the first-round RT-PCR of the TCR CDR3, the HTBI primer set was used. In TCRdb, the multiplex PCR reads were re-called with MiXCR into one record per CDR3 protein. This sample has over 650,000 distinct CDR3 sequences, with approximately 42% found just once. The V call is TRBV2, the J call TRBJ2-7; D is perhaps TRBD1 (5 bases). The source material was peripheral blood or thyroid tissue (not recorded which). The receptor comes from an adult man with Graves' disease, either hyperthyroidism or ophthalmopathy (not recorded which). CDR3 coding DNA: TGTGCCAGCAGTGAACAGGGCCGGGACGAGCAGTACTTC. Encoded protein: CASSEQGRDEQYF.